This passage covers 12 T cell receptor beta chains from one sample sequenced in a study of T-cell memory formation after mild COVID-19. TCRdb processed the 5' RACE reads anew with MiXCR; each CDR3 protein has one entry. The sample lists around 130,000 distinct CDR3 sequences, approximately 6.3% occurring once. Material: PBMCs or a T cell subset sorted from them (not recorded which). The receptor source for this set is an adult woman who had mild COVID-19 (a few samples of this study predate the infection). Cell type and time point are not known.

The chain links TRBV6-2 or TRBV6-3 to TRBJ1-5; TRBD1 is a possible D gene (5 bases). The ends were cut back, 1 base at V and 2 bases at J, with 6 bases in the middle. The CDR3 runs to 14 residues. CDR1 and CDR2 from the germline V gene are MNHEY and SVGEGT. The CDR3 DNA is TGTGCCAGCAGTTACTTGGGGGGCAATCAGCCCCAGCATTTT. This encodes CASSYLGGNQPQHF.

The rearrangement joins TRBV19 to TRBJ1-5; no clear D gene. This CDR3 has 14 amino acids. V shed 5 bases and J shed 0 bases, with 8 bases lying between them. Per the germline V gene, CDR1 is LNHDA and CDR2 is SQIVND (reference sequence). Here the CDR3 DNA reads TGTGCCAGTAGTGCGGGCTCTAGCAATCAGCCCCAGCATTTT. Its protein is CASSAGSSNQPQHF.

This clonotype was found many times. The rearrangement joins TRBV7-9 to TRBJ1-5; 8 positions match TRBD1. Trimming at V came to 5 bases and at J to 0 bases, leaving 6 bases not matched to a gene. The V gene's germline CDR1 is SEHNR and CDR2 FQNEAQ (reference sequence). This CDR3 spans 16 amino acids. The CDR3, as DNA: TGTGCCAGCAGCCCGACAGGGGAGGATAGCAATCAGCCCCAGCATTTT. This codes for CASSPTGEDSNQPQHF.

This clonotype was detected ten times or more. J is TRBJ2-6 and V is TRBV5-1; D remains unclear. Germline V lookup: CDR1 SGHRS, CDR2 YFSETQ. V lost 0 bases and J lost 0, with 7 bases in between. There are 16 residues in the CDR3. CDR3 loop: CASSLGGPSGANVLTF. In DNA, the CDR3 is TGCGCCAGCAGCTTGGGCGGTCCCTCTGGGGCCAACGTCCTGACTTTC.

The chain carries TRBV2 and TRBJ2-3; D is perhaps TRBD2 (6 bases). Germline V gene data show CDR1 as SNHLY and CDR2 as FYNNEI. The CDR3 length is 13 residues. V lost 5 bases and J 4 bases, leaving 10 bases between the germline ends. The CDR3 spells CASSRRLADTQYF. The CDR3 DNA follows: TGTGCCAGCAGTCGACGACTAGCAGATACGCAGTATTTT.

In this sample, this clonotype turned up many times. This CDR3 reads CASSSGTGGVGETQYF. CDR3 nucleotides: TGCGCCAGCAGTTCTGGGACAGGGGGCGTCGGAGAGACCCAGTACTTC. The rearrangement uses TRBV5-1 and TRBJ2-5, with 12 bases that match TRBD1. CDR3 length equals 16 residues. V lost 5 bases and J lost 4; bases outside the gene matches: 9. Germline V gene data show CDR1 as SGHRS and CDR2 as YFSETQ.

This clonotype was observed a few times. The chain links TRBV12-3 or TRBV12-4 to TRBJ1-3; D unresolved. The V end lost 6 bases, the J end lost 2 bases, and 11 bases lay between the germline ends. This CDR3 is 14 amino acids long. CDR3 region: CASSSYSTGNTIYF. The CDR3 DNA is TGTGCCAGCAGCTCCTATAGTACTGGAAACACCATATATTTT.

The CDR3 loop is CASSWQGNTEAFF. CDR3 sequence (DNA): TGTGCCAGCAGCTGGCAGGGCAACACTGAAGCTTTCTTT. The J gene is TRBJ1-1, the V gene TRBV11-2; TRBD1 might be the D (5 bases). The V and J ends lost 4 bases and 2 bases respectively, with 8 bases between them. Germline V gene sequence: CDR1 SGHAT, CDR2 FQNNGV. The CDR3 runs to 13 residues.

The chain carries TRBV5-1 and TRBJ1-4; a weak D match, TRBD1 (6 bases). Germline loops: CDR1 SGHRS, CDR2 YFSETQ. The CDR3 has 14 residues. Deletions cut 1 base from V and 7 bases from J, with 11 bases between. The CDR3 spells CASSLQGGVEKLFF. The CDR3 nucleotides read TGCGCCAGCAGCTTGCAAGGGGGTGTTGAAAAACTGTTTTTT.

This clonotype was observed many times. The chain has TRBV28 and TRBJ2-1; D gene ambiguous. The CDR3 is 14 amino acids. Germline CDR1 MDHEN, CDR2 SYDVKM. The ends were cut back, 2 bases at V and 3 bases at J, with 8 bases in the middle. The CDR3 here is CASSLAEIYNEQFF. The CDR3 nucleotides are TGTGCCAGCAGTTTAGCGGAGATCTACAATGAGCAGTTCTTC.

This clonotype showed up just a few times. V is TRBV24-1 and J is TRBJ2-2; 9 nucleotides line up with TRBD1. V shed 3 bases and J 6 bases; nucleotides not matched to a gene: 13. CDR1 and CDR2 (germline): KGHDR, SFDVKD. The CDR3 has 18 amino acids. In nucleotides, the CDR3 is TGTGCCACCAGTGATCACCTTGGACAGGGGAGGCTCGCCGGGGAGCTGTTTTTT. Its protein product is CATSDHLGQGRLAGELFF.

The chain carries TRBV5-1 and TRBJ2-3; D perhaps matches TRBD2 (7 bases). V was trimmed by 4 bases and J by 6 bases, leaving 18 bases between them. Germline V lookup: CDR1 SGHRS, CDR2 YFSETQ. The CDR3 runs 15 residues. CDR3 sequence: CASSIDVGGRDTQYF. The CDR3 region has the DNA TGCGCCAGCAGCATCGACGTGGGGGGGCGGGATACGCAGTATTTT.